These 10 T cell receptor beta chains came from one sample sequenced in a study of patients and donors after allogeneic stem cell transplantation. Each CDR3 protein is one row after TCRdb ran MiXCR on the RT-PCR reads. The sample has 400,000 to 500,000 distinct CDR3 sequences, under 20% seen once. Input material: blood, either unsorted or a sorted T cell fraction (not recorded which). These receptors were obtained from a human donor who was either an allogeneic HSCT recipient or a stem cell or donor lymphocyte infusion donor (not recorded which). It is not recorded whose cells these are; they may come from a transplant donor.

The sample holds a few counts of this clonotype. This sequence joins TRBV5-1 and TRBJ2-7, with 9 bases identical to TRBD1. This CDR3 has 13 amino acids. With V trimmed by 6 bases and J by 6 bases, 7 bases remained unmatched. Germline-derived CDR1 and CDR2 are SGHRS and YFSETQ. The CDR3 spells CASTRDREGEQYF. Here the CDR3 DNA reads TGCGCCAGCACCCGGGACAGGGAGGGCGAGCAGTACTTC.

This clonotype was seen more than once but under ten times. The chain employs TRBV12-3 or TRBV12-4 and TRBJ2-3; no clear D. CDR3 size: 15 residues. V was trimmed by 3 bases and J by 2 bases, leaving 12 bases between them. The CDR3 DNA reads as TGTGCCAGCAGTTTGGGCCTAAAATCCACAGATACGCAGTATTTT. It translates to CASSLGLKSTDTQYF.

The chain carries TRBV2 and TRBJ2-6; D not resolved. The germline gives CDR1 SNHLY, CDR2 FYNNEI. CDR3 length: 14 amino acids. V shed 8 bases and J shed 0 bases, with 8 bases lying between them. In DNA form, the CDR3 reads TGTGCCAGCGGACCCCCCTCTGGGGCCAACGTCCTGACTTTC. Its protein product is CASGPPSGANVLTF.

This clonotype was seen repeatedly, ten times or more. The genes are TRBV12-3 or TRBV12-4 and TRBJ2-6; D uncertain. V lost 3 bases and J lost 0, with 21 bases in between. This CDR3 is 20 amino acids long. CDR3 DNA sequence: TGTGCCAGCAGTTTCCCTAAGCTGGTTGCTAGTAGCTCTGGGGCCAACGTCCTGACTTTC. Translating it yields CASSFPKLVASSSGANVLTF.

V usage is TRBV19 and J usage is TRBJ1-1, with TRBD1 as a possible D gene (6 bases). This CDR3 comprises 14 residues. Germline V gene data show CDR1 as LNHDA and CDR2 as SQIVND (reference sequence). V was trimmed by 5 bases and J by 0 bases, leaving 10 bases between them. For the CDR3, the DNA is TGTGCCAGTAGTCAGACAGGCATGAACACTGAAGCTTTCTTT. Translation: CASSQTGMNTEAFF.

The chain links TRBV6-1 to TRBJ1-4; the D is unclear. The CDR3 is 15 amino acids. The V end was cut by 6 bases, the J end by 0 bases, with 11 bases between. Germline loops: CDR1 MNHNS, CDR2 SASEGT. The CDR3 nucleotides read TGTGCCAGCAGAACCCGGACCGCAACTAATGAAAAACTGTTTTTT. Residues: CASRTRTATNEKLFF.

The chain is built from TRBV29-1 and TRBJ2-1; the D is unclear. In germline, CDR1 is SQVTM, CDR2 ANQGSEA. The length of the CDR3 is 14 residues. V was trimmed by 2 bases and J by 0 bases, leaving 8 bases between them. The DNA of the CDR3 is TGCAGCGTTGAAAGGCGGAGCTCCTACAATGAGCAGTTCTTC. It translates to CSVERRSSYNEQFF.

This clonotype showed up just a few times. V is TRBV7-2 and J is TRBJ2-3, with 7 bases lining up with TRBD2. Germline V gene lookup returns CDR1 SGHTA and CDR2 FQGNSA. This CDR3 is built from 15 residues. V gave up 9 bases and J gave up 2 bases; unmatched junction bases: 11. The CDR3 here is CASSPGGSITDTQYF. CDR3 nucleotide sequence: TGTGCCAGTTCCCCTGGCGGGAGTATCACAGATACGCAGTATTTT.

This chain joins TRBV6-1 and TRBJ2-3; 11 bases agree with TRBD2. The CDR3 contains 17 residues. Germline assignment: CDR1 MNHNS and CDR2 SASEGT. Trimming took 6 bases from V and 7 from J; bases not matched to a gene: 15. In DNA form, the CDR3 reads TGTGCCAGCAGGGAATCCAATTTAGCGGGGGGGCGGTATACGCAGTATTTT. It is translated as CASRESNLAGGRYTQYF.

This chain joins TRBV3-1 and TRBJ1-4; D gene ambiguous. The ends were cut back, 4 bases at V and 7 bases at J, with 13 bases in the middle. The germline CDR1 and CDR2 sequences are LGHDT and YNNKEL (reference sequence). The CDR3 runs to 14 residues. The chain's CDR3 is CASSPSLRVEKLFF. CDR3 DNA sequence: TGTGCCAGCAGCCCGTCACTAAGGGTTGAAAAACTGTTTTTT.